These 24 T cell receptor beta chains were sequenced from one sample in a study of blood T cell repertoires in COVID-19. Assay: immunoSEQ multiplex PCR; the TCRdb copy retains only in-frame clones and omits some. The data contain more than 90,000 clones, less than 90% of them singletons. Sequenced sample: peripheral blood. The receptors originated from an older man who had recovered from COVID-19.

The chain links TRBV5-1 to TRBJ2-7; perhaps TRBD1 as D (5 bases). This CDR3 contains 14 residues. Between the trimmed V and J ends, which lost 0 bases and 1 base, there was a span of 8 bases. Germline V gene data show CDR1 as SGHRS and CDR2 as YFSETQ. As DNA, the CDR3 is TGCGCCAGCAGCTTGGGGGGCATGTCCTACGAGCAGTACTTC. Protein product: CASSLGGMSYEQYF.

The CDR3, as DNA: TGTGCCAGCAGCAACGGTCGCGGAGGAGCTTTCTTT. Its translation is CASSNGRGGAFF. The gene calls are TRBV5-8 and TRBJ1-1; no firm D call. V was cut by 4 bases and J by 10 bases, with 14 bases left in between. The CDR3 has 12 amino acids. Germline CDR1 reads SGHTS; CDR2 reads YDEGEE.

The chain links TRBV7-2 to TRBJ2-3; D uncertain. This CDR3 region has 14 residues. Trimming removed 1 base at V and 0 bases at J, with 5 bases between. From germline, CDR1 is SGHTA and CDR2 FQGNSA. CDR3 region: CASSLETSTDTQYF. The DNA for the CDR3 is TGTGCCAGCAGCTTAGAGACTAGCACAGATACGCAGTATTTT.

The rearrangement joins TRBV28 to TRBJ1-1; tentatively, D is TRBD1 (6 bases). The V end was cut by 4 bases, the J end by 11 bases, with 14 bases between. Germline-derived CDR1 and CDR2 are MDHEN and SYDVKM. The CDR3 has 12 amino acids. The CDR3 DNA reads as TGTGCCAGCAGTTGGACAGCCGTAGGGGCTTTCTTT. Translating gives CASSWTAVGAFF.

The V and J genes are TRBV9 and TRBJ2-3; a possible D gene is TRBD1 (5 bases). V gave up 0 bases and J gave up 2 bases, with 10 bases separating them. Germline-derived CDR1 and CDR2 are SGDLS and YYNGEE. The CDR3 runs 15 residues. Written as DNA, the CDR3 is TGTGCCAGCAGCGTAGAGGGGTCCTCCACAGATACGCAGTATTTT. Residues: CASSVEGSSTDTQYF.

The CDR3 DNA sequence: TGTGCCAGCAGTTTCGGGAGGGGACTAGTGTCTGAGCAGTTCTTC. This codes for CASSFGRGLVSEQFF. This rearrangement joins TRBV28 to TRBJ2-1, with 8 bases identical to TRBD2. With 3 bases clipped from V and 9 bases from J, the junction kept 10 bases outside the gene matches. The CDR3 loop spans 15 amino acids. Germline V lookup: CDR1 MDHEN, CDR2 SYDVKM.

The chain joins TRBV9 to TRBJ1-6, with D maybe TRBD1 (6 bases). The CDR3 has 14 amino acids. Trimming cost V 3 bases and J 7 bases, with 11 bases left between them. The germline gives CDR1 SGDLS, CDR2 YYNGEE. The CDR3 protein is CASSAGDKNSPLHF. CDR3 coding DNA: TGTGCCAGCAGCGCAGGGGATAAAAATTCACCCCTCCACTTT.

V usage is TRBV3-1 (or the pseudogene TRBV3-2) and J usage is TRBJ1-1, with D maybe TRBD1 (6 bases). Germline lookup yields CDR1 LGHDT and CDR2 YNNKEL (reference sequence). V was shortened by 1 base and J by 11 bases, with 14 bases between the two germline ends. This CDR3 has 13 residues. DNA for the CDR3: TGTGCCAGCAGCCAAGGGACAGCCGGTTGGGCTTTCTTT. Its protein is CASSQGTAGWAFF.

This sequence joins TRBV27 and TRBJ1-1, with TRBD1 as a possible D gene (6 bases). The CDR3 spans 13 residues. V lost 3 bases and J lost 5, with 10 bases in between. Germline CDR1 is MNHEY and CDR2 is SMNVEV (reference sequence). The CDR3 DNA reads TGTGCCAGCAGTTTCGGGGGGCGGACTGAAGCTTTCTTT. This encodes CASSFGGRTEAFF.

This clone was seen more than once but under ten times. The CDR3 protein is CASSIGSDNEQFF. The CDR3 DNA is TGTGCCAGTAGTATAGGGTCAGACAATGAGCAGTTCTTC. The chain joins TRBV19 to TRBJ2-1, with D unresolved. This CDR3 region has 13 residues. The germline gives CDR1 LNHDA, CDR2 SQIVND (reference sequence). The V end lost 1 base, the J end lost 5 bases, and 6 bases lay between the germline ends.

The chain employs TRBV2 and TRBJ1-5, with D maybe TRBD1 (5 bases). This CDR3 spans 14 amino acids. Germline V gives CDR1 SNHLY, CDR2 FYNNEI. Trimming shortened V by 5 bases and J by 4 bases, and 12 bases separated the two germline ends. The CDR3 nucleotides are TGTGCCAGCAGTCCAATGACAGAGAATCAGCCCCAGCATTTT. Translating it yields CASSPMTENQPQHF.

V and J are TRBV5-1 and TRBJ2-2, with D perhaps TRBD1 (6 bases). Between the trimmed V and J ends, which lost 4 bases and 6 bases, there was a span of 16 bases. Germline V lookup: CDR1 SGHRS, CDR2 YFSETQ. This CDR3 is built from 15 residues. The CDR3 protein is CASSDPIQGSGELFF. DNA for the CDR3: TGCGCCAGCAGCGATCCAATACAGGGTTCCGGGGAGCTGTTTTTT. Based on the CDR3 plus reference TRBV5-1 and TRBJ2-2, the full variable domain is KAGVTQTPRYLIKTRGQQVTLSCSPISGHRSVSWYQQTPGQGLQFLFEYFSETQRNKGNFPGRFSGRQFSNSRSEMNVSTLELGDSALYLCASSDPIQGSGELFFGEGSRLTVL.

This clone has only one observation. The CDR3 sequence is CASSSRQGFTGELFF. DNA for the CDR3: TGTGCCAGCAGCTCACGACAGGGTTTTACCGGGGAGCTGTTTTTT. The rearrangement uses TRBV7-9 and TRBJ2-2; 7 bases match TRBD1. Per the germline V gene, CDR1 is SEHNR and CDR2 is FQNEAQ (reference sequence). The CDR3 consists of 15 residues. Losses at the gene ends were 4 bases for V and 5 bases for J; bases not matched to a gene: 7.

The chain combines TRBV4-2 with TRBJ2-1; 10 bases agree with TRBD1. Losses at the gene ends were 5 bases for V and 6 bases for J; bases not matched to a gene: 4. Germline V lookup: CDR1 LGHNA, CDR2 YNFKEQ. The CDR3 covers 14 residues. The CDR3 nucleotides are TGTGCCAGCAGCTCCGGGACAGGGGTCAATGAGCAGTTCTTC. Residues: CASSSGTGVNEQFF.

The chain has TRBV6-1 and TRBJ2-5; weak D call: TRBD2 (6 bases). The CDR3 has 11 residues. V lost 1 base and J 10 bases, leaving 7 bases between the germline ends. Germline values: CDR1 MNHNS, CDR2 SASEGT. CDR3 nucleotide sequence: TGTGCCAGCAGTGAAGGACTAGACCAGTACTTC. Its protein product is CASSEGLDQYF.

CDR3 sequence (DNA): TGTGCCAGCAGGGCCACCGGGACACCCCTCGGGGGCTACACCTTC. Protein: CASRATGTPLGGYTF. The chain joins TRBV9 to TRBJ1-2, with a weak D call TRBD1 (6 bases). CDR1 and CDR2 (germline): SGDLS, YYNGEE. The CDR3 consists of 15 residues. Trimming stripped 5 bases from V and 8 bases from J, with 22 bases between.

The genes are TRBV15 and TRBJ1-2, with 8 bases aligning to TRBD1. The germline V gene encodes CDR1 LNHNV and CDR2 YYDKDF (reference sequence). J lost 4 bases, V lost 0 bases, and 7 bases had no gene match. The length of the CDR3 is 16 residues. The CDR3 here is CATSRDLGQGTYGYTF. In DNA, the CDR3 is TGTGCCACCAGCAGAGATCTTGGACAGGGTACCTATGGCTACACCTTC.

The chain uses TRBV4-1 and TRBJ2-3; possibly TRBD2 for D (5 bases). Germline values: CDR1 MGHRA, CDR2 YSYEKL. The CDR3 runs 14 residues. V lost 4 bases and J lost 2, with 10 bases in between. The CDR3 DNA sequence: TGCGCCAGCAGCCGTGAGCGGTACACAGATACGCAGTATTTT. Translated: CASSRERYTDTQYF.

The chain recombines TRBV15 with TRBJ2-1; D gene unclear. Germline CDR1 and CDR2: LNHNV and YYDKDF (reference sequence). V lost 0 bases, J lost 9 bases, and 9 bases lay in between. The CDR3 is 13 residues long. CDR3 in DNA: TGTGCCACCAGCAGAGATCGTTCGGTTGAGCAGTTCTTC. As protein: CATSRDRSVEQFF.

The chain carries TRBV28 and TRBJ1-2, with a tentative D call TRBD1 (5 bases). This CDR3 has 15 residues. Trimming pared 6 bases from V and 4 bases from J, leaving 18 bases between. CDR1 and CDR2 from the germline V gene are MDHEN and SYDVKM. The CDR3: CASSRAGQAFYGYTF. DNA of the CDR3: TGTGCCAGCAGCCGCGCGGGGCAGGCATTCTATGGCTACACCTTC.

This chain joins TRBV21-1 and TRBJ2-5; TRBD2, as called in the table, went unchecked against the DNA. TRBV21-1 constitutes a pseudogene. The CDR3 consists of 13 residues. CDR3 sequence (DNA): TGTGCCAGCAAATCGGACTTACAAGAGACCCAGTACTTC. Translated, it gives CASKSDLQETQYF.

J is TRBJ1-5 and V is TRBV28; possible D gene TRBD1, 6 bases. The germline V and J ends were trimmed by 10 bases and 4 bases, with 11 bases remaining between them. CDR3 length: 12 amino acids. CDR1 is MDHEN and CDR2 is SYDVKM in the germline V gene. The CDR3 DNA is TGTGCCACCGCCGACAGGAATCAGCCCCAGCATTTT. Encoded protein: CATADRNQPQHF. The variable domain in full, with the rest retrieved from reference TRBV28 and TRBJ1-5, is DVKVTQSSRYLVKRTGEKVFLECVQDMDHENMFWYRQDPGLGLRLIYFSYDVKMKEKGDIPEGYSVSREKKERFSLILESASTNQTSMYLCATADRNQPQHFGDGTRLSIL.

The chain recombines TRBV29-1 with TRBJ1-1; TRBD1 matches 9 bases. Germline CDR1 and CDR2: SQVTM and ANQGSEA. The CDR3 spans 12 residues. The ends lost 6 bases at V and 6 bases at J; junction bases unmatched: 5. The CDR3 reads CSVGRQGAEAFF. In DNA, the CDR3 is TGCAGCGTGGGAAGACAGGGGGCTGAAGCTTTCTTT.

This chain connects TRBV29-1 to TRBJ1-2; TRBD1 matches at 8 bases. CDR3 length: 13 amino acids. Germline-derived CDR1 and CDR2 are SQVTM and ANQGSEA. J was trimmed by 2 bases and V by 6 bases; bases with no gene match: 5. CDR3 amino acids: CSVGTGANYGYTF. The CDR3 DNA is TGCAGCGTGGGGACAGGCGCGAACTATGGCTACACCTTC.